A single sample gave rise to the 2 T cell receptor beta chains below, sequenced in a study of CD8 T cells in Susac syndrome. Random hexamers were used to reverse transcribe the RNA input (roughly 0.5 to 1 ug). In TCRdb, the immunoSEQ multiplex PCR reads were re-called with MiXCR into one record per CDR3 protein. The sample yields roughly 300,000 distinct CDR3 sequences, approximately 81% seen once. Specimen: CD8+ T cells from PBMCs. All receptors come from a human donor with multiple sclerosis.

The rearrangement uses TRBV28 and TRBJ2-7, with D unresolved. Germline values: CDR1 MDHEN, CDR2 SYDVKM. This CDR3 region has 12 residues. V was trimmed by 6 bases and J by 6 bases, leaving 12 bases between them. DNA for the CDR3: TGTGCCAGCAGCCCCAGGTTGATCGAGCAGTACTTC. Translated, it gives CASSPRLIEQYF.

This clonotype was observed a handful of times. V gene TRBV2 combines with J gene TRBJ1-2; no clear D. CDR1 and CDR2 from the germline V gene are SNHLY and FYNNEI. The V and J ends lost 6 bases and 1 base respectively, with 3 bases between them. The CDR3 extends over 11 amino acids. This chain's CDR3 is CASRDNYGYTF. The CDR3 nucleotides are TGTGCCAGCAGGGATAACTATGGCTACACCTTC.